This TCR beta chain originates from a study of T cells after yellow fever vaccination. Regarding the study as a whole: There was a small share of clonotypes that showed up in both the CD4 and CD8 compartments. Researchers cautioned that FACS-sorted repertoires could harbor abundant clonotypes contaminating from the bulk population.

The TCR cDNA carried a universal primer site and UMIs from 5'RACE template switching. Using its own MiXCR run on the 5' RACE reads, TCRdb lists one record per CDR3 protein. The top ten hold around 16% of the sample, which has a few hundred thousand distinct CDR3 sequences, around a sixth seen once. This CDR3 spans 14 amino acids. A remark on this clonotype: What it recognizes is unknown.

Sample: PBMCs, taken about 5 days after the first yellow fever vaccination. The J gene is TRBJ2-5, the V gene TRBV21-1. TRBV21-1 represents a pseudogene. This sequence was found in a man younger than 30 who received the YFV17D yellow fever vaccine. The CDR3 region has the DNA TGTGCCAGCAGCAAAGGGTGTGTGGTAGAGACCCAGTACTTC. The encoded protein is CASSKGCVVETQYF.